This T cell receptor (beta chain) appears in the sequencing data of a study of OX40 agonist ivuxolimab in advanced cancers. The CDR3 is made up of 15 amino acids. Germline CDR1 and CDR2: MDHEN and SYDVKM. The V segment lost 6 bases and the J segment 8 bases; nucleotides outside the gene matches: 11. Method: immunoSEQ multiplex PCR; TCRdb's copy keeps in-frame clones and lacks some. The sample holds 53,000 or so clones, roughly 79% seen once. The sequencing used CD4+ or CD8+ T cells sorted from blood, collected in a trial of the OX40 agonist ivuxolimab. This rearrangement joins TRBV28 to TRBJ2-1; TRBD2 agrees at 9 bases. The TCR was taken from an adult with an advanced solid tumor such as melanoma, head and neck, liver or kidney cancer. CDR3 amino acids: CASSLGSSGIHEQFF. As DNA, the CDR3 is TGTGCCAGCAGCCTCGGGTCTAGCGGGATCCATGAGCAGTTCTTC.